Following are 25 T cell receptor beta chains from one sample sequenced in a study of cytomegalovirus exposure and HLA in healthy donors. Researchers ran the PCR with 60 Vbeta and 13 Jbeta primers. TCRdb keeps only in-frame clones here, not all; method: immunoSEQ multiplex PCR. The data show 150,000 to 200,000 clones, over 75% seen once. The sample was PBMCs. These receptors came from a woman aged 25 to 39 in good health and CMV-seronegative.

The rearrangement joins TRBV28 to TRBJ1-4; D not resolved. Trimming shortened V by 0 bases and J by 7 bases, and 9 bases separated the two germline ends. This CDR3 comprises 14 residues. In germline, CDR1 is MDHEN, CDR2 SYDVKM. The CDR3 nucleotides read TGTGCCAGCAGTTTATGGGCCAGTGGTGAAAAACTGTTTTTT. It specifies CASSLWASGEKLFF. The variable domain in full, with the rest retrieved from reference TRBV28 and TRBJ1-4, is DVKVTQSSRYLVKRTGEKVFLECVQDMDHENMFWYRQDPGLGLRLIYFSYDVKMKEKGDIPEGYSVSREKKERFSLILESASTNQTSMYLCASSLWASGEKLFFGSGTQLSVL.

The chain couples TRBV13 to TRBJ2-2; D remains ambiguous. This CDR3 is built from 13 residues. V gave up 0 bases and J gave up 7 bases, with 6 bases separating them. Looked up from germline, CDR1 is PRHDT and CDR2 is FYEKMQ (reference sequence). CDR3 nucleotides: TGTGCCAGCAGCTTAGGAATCAACGGGGAGCTGTTTTTT. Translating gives CASSLGINGELFF.

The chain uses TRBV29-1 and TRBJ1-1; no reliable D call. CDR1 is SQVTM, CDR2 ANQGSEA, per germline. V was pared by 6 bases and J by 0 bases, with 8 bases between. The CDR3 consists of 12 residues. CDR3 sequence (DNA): TGCAGCGTCCGTATCCTGAACACTGAAGCTTTCTTT. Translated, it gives CSVRILNTEAFF.

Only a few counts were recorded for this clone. The CDR3 spells CASSPWGRGGGEQFF. The CDR3 nucleotides read TGTGCCAGCAGCCCCTGGGGAAGGGGGGGCGGTGAGCAGTTCTTC. This chain connects TRBV16 to TRBJ2-1; D perhaps matches TRBD2 (7 bases). V lost 4 bases to trimming and J lost 9 bases, with 19 bases between them. Germline-derived CDR1 and CDR2 are KGHSY and FQNENV. The CDR3 spans 15 residues.

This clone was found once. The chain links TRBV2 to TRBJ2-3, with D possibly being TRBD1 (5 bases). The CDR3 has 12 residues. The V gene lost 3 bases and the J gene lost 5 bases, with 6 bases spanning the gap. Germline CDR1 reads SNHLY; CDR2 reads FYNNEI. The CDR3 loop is CASSDRGDTQYF. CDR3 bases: TGTGCCAGCAGTGATAGGGGAGATACGCAGTATTTT. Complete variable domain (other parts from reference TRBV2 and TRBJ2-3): EPEVTQTPSHQVTQMGQEVILRCVPISNHLYFYWYRQILGQKVEFLVSFYNNEISEKSEIFDDQFSVERPDGSNFTLKIRSTKLEDSAMYFCASSDRGDTQYFGPGTRLTVL.

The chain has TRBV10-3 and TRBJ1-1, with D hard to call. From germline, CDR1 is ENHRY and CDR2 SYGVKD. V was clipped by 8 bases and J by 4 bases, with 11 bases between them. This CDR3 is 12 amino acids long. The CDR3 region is CAIGSMSTEAFF. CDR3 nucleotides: TGTGCCATCGGTTCCATGAGCACTGAAGCTTTCTTT.

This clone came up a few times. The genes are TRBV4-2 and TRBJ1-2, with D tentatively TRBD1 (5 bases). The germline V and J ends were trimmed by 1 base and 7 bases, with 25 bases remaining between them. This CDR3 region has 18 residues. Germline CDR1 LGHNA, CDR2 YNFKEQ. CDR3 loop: CASSQVPTLGGGGGGYTF. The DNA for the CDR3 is TGTGCCAGCAGCCAAGTCCCAACCTTGGGGGGGGGAGGCGGTGGCTACACCTTC.

The CDR3 DNA is TGCGCCAGCAGCCCGGGACTATCGATCCCAGATACGCAGTATTTT. Translation: CASSPGLSIPDTQYF. The gene calls are TRBV5-1 and TRBJ2-3, with 7 bases that match TRBD2. CDR3 length equals 15 residues. Germline loops: CDR1 SGHRS, CDR2 YFSETQ. The V segment lost 4 bases and the J segment 4 bases; nucleotides outside the gene matches: 9. Complete variable domain (other parts from reference TRBV5-1 and TRBJ2-3): KAGVTQTPRYLIKTRGQQVTLSCSPISGHRSVSWYQQTPGQGLQFLFEYFSETQRNKGNFPGRFSGRQFSNSRSEMNVSTLELGDSALYLCASSPGLSIPDTQYFGPGTRLTVL.

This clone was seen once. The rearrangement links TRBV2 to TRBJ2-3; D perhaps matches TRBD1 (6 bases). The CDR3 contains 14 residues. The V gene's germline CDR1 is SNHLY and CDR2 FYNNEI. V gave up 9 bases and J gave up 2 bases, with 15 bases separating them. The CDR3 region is CARNRVGTTDTQYF. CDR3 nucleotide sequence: TGTGCCAGGAACAGGGTCGGGACCACAGATACGCAGTATTTT.

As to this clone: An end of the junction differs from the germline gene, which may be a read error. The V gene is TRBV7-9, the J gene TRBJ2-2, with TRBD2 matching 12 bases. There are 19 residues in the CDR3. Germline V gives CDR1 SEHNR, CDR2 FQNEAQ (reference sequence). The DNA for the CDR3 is TGTTCCAGCAGCCGTCCACCTAGCGGGGGGGCTGGAAACACCGGGGAGCTGTTTTTT. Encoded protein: CSSSRPPSGGAGNTGELFF.

This CDR3 is CASSFPPGQGSGYTF. CDR3 sequence (DNA): TGTGCCAGCAGCTTCCCCCCGGGACAGGGGAGTGGCTACACCTTC. This rearrangement joins TRBV7-2 to TRBJ1-2, with 10 bases that match TRBD1. This CDR3 has 15 amino acids. The J segment lost 7 bases and the V segment lost 3 bases, leaving 8 bases of the junction unmatched. Germline V gene lookup returns CDR1 SGHTA and CDR2 FQGNSA.

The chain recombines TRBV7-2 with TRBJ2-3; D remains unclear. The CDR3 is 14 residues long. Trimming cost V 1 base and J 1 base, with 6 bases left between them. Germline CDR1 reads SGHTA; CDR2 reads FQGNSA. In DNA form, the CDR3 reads TGTGCCAGCAGCTTAGACAGAGGCACAGATACGCAGTATTTT. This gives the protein CASSLDRGTDTQYF.

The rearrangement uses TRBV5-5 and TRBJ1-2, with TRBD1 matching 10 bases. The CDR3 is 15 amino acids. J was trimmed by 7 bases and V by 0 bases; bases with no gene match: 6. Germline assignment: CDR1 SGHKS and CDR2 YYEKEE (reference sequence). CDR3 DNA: TGTGCCAGCAGCTTGGCGGACGACAGGGGGCCTGGCTACACCTTC. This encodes CASSLADDRGPGYTF. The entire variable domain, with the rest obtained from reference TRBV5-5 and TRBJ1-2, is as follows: DAGVTQSPTHLIKTRGQQVTLRCSPISGHKSVSWYQQVLGQGPQFIFQYYEKEERGRGNFPDRFSARQFPNYSSELNVNALLLGDSALYLCASSLADDRGPGYTFGSGTRLTVV.

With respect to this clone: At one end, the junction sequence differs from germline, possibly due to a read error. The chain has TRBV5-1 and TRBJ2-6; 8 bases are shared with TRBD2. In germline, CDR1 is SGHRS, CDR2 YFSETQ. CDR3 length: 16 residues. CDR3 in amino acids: CASSQSGGSGANGLTF. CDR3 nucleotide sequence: TGCGCCAGCAGCCAGAGCGGGGGTTCTGGGGCCAACGGCCTGACTTTC.

The CDR3 nucleotides are TGTGCCAGCAGTTTCACAGGGGACACTGAAGCTTTCTTT. The encoded protein is CASSFTGDTEAFF. V usage is TRBV5-8 and J usage is TRBJ1-1, with 7 nucleotides matching TRBD1. J lost 3 bases, V lost 5 bases, and 4 bases had no gene match. The germline CDR1 and CDR2 sequences are SGHTS and YDEGEE. The CDR3 is 13 residues long.

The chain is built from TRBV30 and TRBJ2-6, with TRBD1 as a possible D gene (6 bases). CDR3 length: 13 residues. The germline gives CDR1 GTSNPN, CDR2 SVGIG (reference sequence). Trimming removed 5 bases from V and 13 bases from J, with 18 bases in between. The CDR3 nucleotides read TGTGCCTGGGATTACAGGGTAGGGGGAGTCCTGACTTTC. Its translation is CAWDYRVGGVLTF.

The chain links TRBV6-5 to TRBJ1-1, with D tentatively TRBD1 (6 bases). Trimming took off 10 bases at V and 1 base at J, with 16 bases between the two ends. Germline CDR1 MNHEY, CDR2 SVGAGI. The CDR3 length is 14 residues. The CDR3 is CATMRDTQNTEAFF. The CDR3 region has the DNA TGTGCCACTATGAGGGACACCCAGAACACTGAAGCTTTCTTT.

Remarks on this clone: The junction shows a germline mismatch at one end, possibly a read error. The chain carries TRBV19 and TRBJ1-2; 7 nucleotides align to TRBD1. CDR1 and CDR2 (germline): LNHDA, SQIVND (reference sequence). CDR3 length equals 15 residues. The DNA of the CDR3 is TGTGCCAGTAGTAATACAGGGGCGTCTAACCATGGCTACACCTTC. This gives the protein CASSNTGASNHGYTF. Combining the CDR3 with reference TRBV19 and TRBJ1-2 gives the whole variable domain DGGITQSPKYLFRKEGQNVTLSCEQNLNHDAMYWYRQDPGQGLRLIYYSQIVNDFQKGDIAEGYSVSREKKESFPLTVTSAQKNPTAFYLCASSNTGASNHGYTFGSGTRLTVV.

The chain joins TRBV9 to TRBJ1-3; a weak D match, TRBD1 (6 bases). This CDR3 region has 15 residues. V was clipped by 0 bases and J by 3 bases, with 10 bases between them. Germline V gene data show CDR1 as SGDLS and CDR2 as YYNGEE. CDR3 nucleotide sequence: TGTGCCAGCAGCGTAGTTGAGGGGGATGGAAACACCATATATTTT. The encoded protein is CASSVVEGDGNTIYF. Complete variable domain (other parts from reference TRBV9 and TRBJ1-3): DSGVTQTPKHLITATGQRVTLRCSPRSGDLSVYWYQQSLDQGLQFLIQYYNGEERAKGNILERFSAQQFPDLHSELNLSSLELGDSALYFCASSVVEGDGNTIYFGEGSWLTVV.

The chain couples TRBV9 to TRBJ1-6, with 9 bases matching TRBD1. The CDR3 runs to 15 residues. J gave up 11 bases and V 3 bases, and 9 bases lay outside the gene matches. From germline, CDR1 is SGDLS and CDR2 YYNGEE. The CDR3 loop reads CASSAGGTGSTPLHF. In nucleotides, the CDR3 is TGTGCCAGCAGCGCAGGGGGGACAGGGAGTACACCCCTCCACTTT.

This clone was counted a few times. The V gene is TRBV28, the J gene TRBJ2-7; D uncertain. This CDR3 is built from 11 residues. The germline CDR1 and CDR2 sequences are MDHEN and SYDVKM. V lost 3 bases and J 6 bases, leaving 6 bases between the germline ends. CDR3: CASSFEVEQYF. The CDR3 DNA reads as TGTGCCAGCAGTTTTGAGGTCGAGCAGTACTTC.

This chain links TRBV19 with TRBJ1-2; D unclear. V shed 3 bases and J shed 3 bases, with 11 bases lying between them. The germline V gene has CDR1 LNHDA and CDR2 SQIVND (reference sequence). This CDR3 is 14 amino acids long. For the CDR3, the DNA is TGTGCCAGTAGTATTAATGGCTTGGACTATGGCTACACCTTC. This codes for CASSINGLDYGYTF.

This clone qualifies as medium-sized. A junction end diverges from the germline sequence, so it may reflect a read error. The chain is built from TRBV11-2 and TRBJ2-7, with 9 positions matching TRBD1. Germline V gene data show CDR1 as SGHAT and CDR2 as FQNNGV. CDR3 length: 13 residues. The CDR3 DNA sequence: TGTGCCAGCAGCTTAGACCCGACAGGGGGTCCTTCTTTC. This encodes CASSLDPTGGPSF. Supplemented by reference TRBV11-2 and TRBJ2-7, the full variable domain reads EAGVAQSPRYKIIEKRQSVAFWCNPISGHATLYWYQQILGQGPKLLIQFQNNGVVDDSQLPKDRFSAERLKGVDSTLKIQPAKLEDSAVYLCASSLDPTGGPSFGPGTRLTVT.

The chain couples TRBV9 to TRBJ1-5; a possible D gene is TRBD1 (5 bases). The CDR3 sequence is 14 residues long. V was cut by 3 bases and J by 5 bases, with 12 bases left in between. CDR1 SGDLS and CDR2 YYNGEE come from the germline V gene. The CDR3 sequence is CASSGHGGDQPQHF. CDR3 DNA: TGTGCCAGCAGCGGCCACGGAGGGGATCAGCCCCAGCATTTT.

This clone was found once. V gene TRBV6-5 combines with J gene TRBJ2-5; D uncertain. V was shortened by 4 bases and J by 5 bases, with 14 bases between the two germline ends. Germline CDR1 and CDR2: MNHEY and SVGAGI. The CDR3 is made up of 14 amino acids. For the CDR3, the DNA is TGTGCCAGCAGTTTGACTCTTATCGACGAGACCCAGTACTTC. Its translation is CASSLTLIDETQYF.